Following are 27 T cell receptor beta chains from one sample sequenced in a study of cytotoxic CD8 clonotypes in ibrutinib-treated CLL. Sequencing used immunoSEQ multiplex PCR; TCRdb keeps in-frame clones, though not all of them. Here the sample spans under 200,000 clones, roughly 86% being singletons. The sample consisted of PBMCs, taken after 12 months of ibrutinib treatment. All receptors come from a human donor with chronic lymphocytic leukemia.

The chain combines TRBV21-1 with TRBJ2-1; the D call TRBD2 from the table was never checked on the DNA. TRBV21-1 has pseudogene status. The CDR3 extends over 21 amino acids. The CDR3 loop reads CASSSQRGRATSGGAYNEQFF. DNA for the CDR3: TGTGCCAGCAGCTCCCAGAGAGGGAGGGCGACTAGCGGGGGGGCCTACAATGAGCAGTTCTTC.

The chain combines TRBV19 with TRBJ2-3; D gene uncertain. This CDR3 is built from 16 residues. The V and J ends lost 6 bases and 2 bases respectively, with 18 bases between them. CDR1 LNHDA and CDR2 SQIVND come from the germline V gene (reference sequence). The chain's CDR3 is CASSPRTPGPTDTQYF. Here the CDR3 DNA reads TGTGCCAGTAGCCCTAGAACTCCCGGTCCCACAGATACGCAGTATTTT.

The CDR3 reads CASSYSGMWGSHGYTF. CDR3 nucleotide sequence: TGTGCCAGCAGTTACTCTGGCATGTGGGGGAGTCATGGCTACACCTTC. J is TRBJ1-2 and V is TRBV6-5; D possibly corresponds to TRBD1 (5 bases). The CDR3 contains 16 residues. In germline, CDR1 is MNHEY, CDR2 SVGAGI. Trimming cost V 0 bases and J 6 bases, with 17 bases left between them.

This clone appeared a few times. The chain links TRBV28 to TRBJ2-2, with D possibly being TRBD1 (5 bases). The V end lost 6 bases, the J end lost 6 bases, and 14 bases lay between the germline ends. The CDR3 consists of 14 residues. CDR1 and CDR2 (germline): MDHEN, SYDVKM. The CDR3 region has the DNA TGTGCCAGCAGCTACCAGGGTGTCCCCGGGGAGCTGTTTTTT. This sequence encodes CASSYQGVPGELFF.

V gene TRBV5-5 combines with J gene TRBJ2-3, with D unclear. This CDR3 comprises 13 residues. The germline V gene encodes CDR1 SGHKS and CDR2 YYEKEE (reference sequence). V dropped 0 bases and J dropped 4 bases, with 6 bases sitting between them. The CDR3 sequence: CASSLALADTQYF. CDR3 coding DNA: TGTGCCAGCAGCTTGGCCCTCGCAGATACGCAGTATTTT.

The rearrangement uses TRBV7-9 and TRBJ2-2; D gene unclear. This CDR3 comprises 11 residues. V was cut by 6 bases and J by 6 bases, with 5 bases left in between. The V gene's germline CDR1 is SEHNR and CDR2 FQNEAQ (reference sequence). CDR3 sequence: CASRYSGELFF. In nucleotides, the CDR3 is TGTGCCAGCAGATACTCCGGGGAGCTGTTTTTT. The variable domain in full, with the rest retrieved from reference TRBV7-9 and TRBJ2-2, is DTGVSQNPRHKITKRGQNVTFRCDPISEHNRLYWYRQTLGQGPEFLTYFQNEAQLEKSRLLSDRFSAERPKGSFSTLEIQRTEQGDSAMYLCASRYSGELFFGEGSRLTVL.

Only one count was recorded for this clone. V and J are TRBV10-3 and TRBJ2-7; 8 bases map to TRBD2. J was trimmed by 1 base and V by 2 bases; bases with no gene match: 1. Per the germline V gene, CDR1 is ENHRY and CDR2 is SYGVKD. The CDR3 totals 14 residues. In DNA form, the CDR3 reads TGTGCCATCAGTGAGACTAGCGGATCCTACGAGCAGTACTTC. It specifies CAISETSGSYEQYF.

The chain recombines TRBV9 with TRBJ1-1, with D tentatively TRBD1 (5 bases). The V and J ends lost 0 bases and 1 base respectively, with 16 bases between them. Germline loops: CDR1 SGDLS, CDR2 YYNGEE. CDR3 length: 17 residues. CDR3 amino acids: CASSVGAVGGENTEAFF. The CDR3 DNA reads as TGTGCCAGCAGCGTAGGTGCCGTTGGGGGGGAGAACACTGAAGCTTTCTTT.

The V gene is TRBV5-6, the J gene TRBJ1-4; D not certain. The CDR3 consists of 14 residues. Deletions cut 0 bases from V and 10 bases from J, with 13 bases between. Germline lookup yields CDR1 SGHDT and CDR2 YYEEEE. The CDR3 region has the DNA TGTGCCAGCAGCTTGGCAGGTAGTAAAAGAAAACTGTTTTTT. Encoded protein: CASSLAGSKRKLFF.

V usage is TRBV6-5 and J usage is TRBJ1-5; possible D gene TRBD1, 5 bases. Trimming took 6 bases from V and 3 from J, leaving 15 bases between them. Looked up from germline, CDR1 is MNHEY and CDR2 is SVGAGI. The CDR3 is made up of 15 amino acids. CDR3 sequence (DNA): TGTGCCAGCAGCGTAGCAGGGCCCGCCAATCAGCCCCAGCATTTT. This encodes CASSVAGPANQPQHF.

The rearrangement joins TRBV21-1 to TRBJ2-2; the D segment call TRBD2 is taken from the table without a DNA check. TRBV21-1 is shown as a pseudogene. This CDR3 has 16 residues. The CDR3 sequence: CASSKGEGRNTGELFF. CDR3 nucleotide sequence: TGTGCCAGCAGCAAAGGGGAGGGGCGGAACACCGGGGAGCTGTTTTTT.

The rearrangement uses TRBV4-2 and TRBJ2-7; D may correspond to TRBD1 or TRBD2 (5 bases each). This CDR3 is 16 amino acids long. Germline loops: CDR1 LGHNA, CDR2 YNFKEQ. Trimming pared 0 bases from V and 1 base from J, leaving 13 bases between. CDR3 amino acids: CASSQDLGEISYEQYF. The CDR3, as DNA: TGTGCCAGCAGCCAAGATCTGGGGGAGATTTCCTACGAGCAGTACTTC.

The rearrangement links TRBV10-3 to TRBJ2-7, with unresolved D. V lost 1 base, J lost 4 bases, and 5 bases lay in between. The CDR3 is made up of 12 amino acids. Germline values: CDR1 ENHRY, CDR2 SYGVKD. The DNA of the CDR3 is TGTGCCATCAGTGAGTTGAAATACGAGCAGTACTTC. Amino acid sequence: CAISELKYEQYF.

The chain employs TRBV28 and TRBJ1-1; D gene ambiguous. The germline V gene encodes CDR1 MDHEN and CDR2 SYDVKM. This CDR3 region has 13 residues. V lost 3 bases, J lost 1 base, and 6 bases lay in between. CDR3 protein: CASSFGTNTEAFF. The CDR3 bases are TGTGCCAGCAGTTTTGGCACGAACACTGAAGCTTTCTTT.

About this clone itself: A read error may produce the germline difference seen at one junction end. The chain joins TRBV5-4 to TRBJ2-7; 9 bases are a match to TRBD1. Germline assignment: CDR1 SGHNT and CDR2 YYREEE (reference sequence). The CDR3 runs to 14 residues. CDR3 region: CASSLQPGQGNEYF. CDR3 nucleotides: TGCGCCAGCAGCTTACAACCGGGACAGGGAAATGAGTACTTC.

The rearrangement joins TRBV4-3 to TRBJ1-1; D is perhaps TRBD1 (6 bases). Germline V CDR1 and CDR2: LGHNA, YSLEER. Trimming left V 0 bases short and J 0 bases short, with 14 bases between. CDR3 length: 17 residues. CDR3 amino acids: CASSQDWAGGMNTEAFF. As DNA, the CDR3 is TGCGCCAGCAGCCAAGATTGGGCCGGGGGCATGAACACTGAAGCTTTCTTT.

This rearrangement joins TRBV19 to TRBJ2-1; D ambiguous. There are 13 residues in the CDR3. Germline-derived CDR1 and CDR2 are LNHDA and SQIVND (reference sequence). Trimming removed 3 bases at V and 7 bases at J, with 10 bases between. The chain's CDR3 is CASSIFVSNEQFF. The CDR3 DNA reads TGTGCCAGTAGTATTTTCGTGTCGAATGAGCAGTTCTTC. The full variable domain, with the rest looked up from reference TRBV19 and TRBJ2-1, is DGGITQSPKYLFRKEGQNVTLSCEQNLNHDAMYWYRQDPGQGLRLIYYSQIVNDFQKGDIAEGYSVSREKKESFPLTVTSAQKNPTAFYLCASSIFVSNEQFFGPGTRLTVL.

This chain links TRBV5-5 with TRBJ2-1; 9 nucleotides line up with TRBD1. V lost 4 bases, J lost 4 bases, and 12 bases stayed unmatched. The CDR3 sequence is 17 residues long. CDR1 is SGHKS and CDR2 is YYEKEE in the germline V gene (reference sequence). CDR3 loop: CASSGAFRDRVYNEQFF. DNA of the CDR3: TGTGCCAGCAGCGGAGCATTCAGGGACAGGGTGTACAATGAGCAGTTCTTC. Filled out from reference TRBV5-5 and TRBJ2-1, the complete variable domain reads DAGVTQSPTHLIKTRGQQVTLRCSPISGHKSVSWYQQVLGQGPQFIFQYYEKEERGRGNFPDRFSARQFPNYSSELNVNALLLGDSALYLCASSGAFRDRVYNEQFFGPGTRLTVL.

This clone was detected a few times. The V and J genes are TRBV25-1 and TRBJ1-4; D is ambiguous. Germline CDR1 and CDR2: MGHDK and SYGVNS. This CDR3 contains 15 residues. V lost 6 bases, J lost 3 bases, and 14 bases lay in between. CDR3 coding DNA: TGTGCCAGCAGCTCCCTGGACGGATCTAATGAAAAACTGTTTTTT. Translating it yields CASSSLDGSNEKLFF. Supplemented by reference TRBV25-1 and TRBJ1-4, the full variable domain reads EADIYQTPRYLVIGTGKKITLECSQTMGHDKMYWYQQDPGMELHLIHYSYGVNSTEKGDLSSESTVSRIRTEHFPLTLESARPSHTSQYLCASSSLDGSNEKLFFGSGTQLSVL.

This clone was seen more than once but under ten times. This sequence joins TRBV28 and TRBJ1-6, with D perhaps TRBD1 (5 bases). The V end lost 3 bases, the J end lost 0 bases, and 9 bases lay between the germline ends. Germline V gene sequence: CDR1 MDHEN, CDR2 SYDVKM. This CDR3 comprises 16 residues. CDR3 loop: CASSFAGFSYNSPLHF. As DNA, the CDR3 is TGTGCCAGCAGTTTTGCAGGGTTCTCCTATAATTCACCCCTCCACTTT.

This clone was seen a handful of times. The chain links TRBV6-6 to TRBJ2-2; 11 nucleotides match TRBD2. The germline gives CDR1 MNHNY, CDR2 SVGAGI (reference sequence). Unmatched junction bases numbered 6, after V lost 8 bases and J lost 1 base. The CDR3 has 16 amino acids. CDR3 DNA sequence: TGTGCCAGCGGTCGTAGCGGGGGGGAGAACACCGGGGAGCTGTTTTTT. Translation gives CASGRSGGENTGELFF.

This clone was seen only a few times. Other nucleotide sequences in the sample specify the same CDR3. J is TRBJ2-5 and V is TRBV5-1; 7 bases agree with TRBD1. This CDR3 has 15 amino acids. The V segment lost 0 bases and the J segment 2 bases; nucleotides outside the gene matches: 4. The germline gives CDR1 SGHRS, CDR2 YFSETQ. The CDR3 is CASSLGVRGQETQYF. DNA of the CDR3: TGCGCCAGCAGCTTGGGAGTCAGGGGGCAAGAGACCCAGTACTTC.

The V call is TRBV5-4, the J call TRBJ2-2; 8 bases are a match to TRBD2. V dropped 5 bases and J dropped 5; count of bases not matched to a gene: 8. This CDR3 spans 15 amino acids. Germline V gene sequence: CDR1 SGHNT, CDR2 YYREEE (reference sequence). DNA for the CDR3: TGTGCCAGCAGAAAGGCGGGAGGAAGGACCGGGGAGCTGTTTTTT. Translated: CASRKAGGRTGELFF.

This clone was seen at least ten times. The V and J genes are TRBV5-1 and TRBJ2-3; 15 bases line up with TRBD2. The V gene's germline CDR1 is SGHRS and CDR2 YFSETQ. CDR3 size: 19 residues. V dropped 4 bases and J dropped 2; count of bases not matched to a gene: 11. CDR3 protein: CASSLGTSGRRGATDTQYF. The CDR3 DNA reads as TGCGCCAGCAGCCTCGGGACTAGCGGGAGGAGGGGGGCCACAGATACGCAGTATTTT.

The chain employs TRBV7-8 and TRBJ1-4; D not resolved. V lost 1 base and J 7 bases, leaving 16 bases between the germline ends. The CDR3 has 16 residues. Germline V lookup: CDR1 SGHVS, CDR2 FQNEAQ. Here the CDR3 DNA reads TGTGCCAGCAGCTTAGTGGGAGAGGGAGGGCCTGAAAAACTGTTTTTT. Its protein is CASSLVGEGGPEKLFF.

The chain is built from TRBV4-3 and TRBJ2-1; perhaps TRBD2 as D (5 bases). V was pared by 0 bases and J by 9 bases, with 15 bases between. Germline V gene sequence: CDR1 LGHNA, CDR2 YSLEER. This CDR3 is 15 amino acids long. The chain's CDR3 is CASSQDRAVYGEQFF. The CDR3, as DNA: TGCGCCAGCAGCCAAGATAGAGCGGTCTATGGTGAGCAGTTCTTC.

V and J are TRBV7-9 and TRBJ1-5; 9 bases agree with TRBD1. V was clipped by 5 bases and J by 7 bases; unmatched bases: 9. CDR1 SEHNR and CDR2 FQNEAQ come from the germline V gene (reference sequence). The CDR3 loop spans 15 amino acids. CDR3 in amino acids: CASSPPGTGLQPQHF. CDR3 in DNA: TGTGCCAGCAGCCCCCCCGGGACAGGGCTCCAGCCCCAGCATTTT.